This T cell receptor (beta chain) emerged from a study of cytomegalovirus exposure and HLA in healthy donors. These donors counted as nominally healthy when sampled, but unrecorded immune exposures were likely. The PCR employed 60 Vbeta primers together with 13 Jbeta primers. Authors' processing steps: Counted up in a later analysis, unique TCR beta chains came to about 80 million, with some 9.9 million shared. The assay was immunoSEQ multiplex PCR, and TCRdb's table has in-frame clones only and misses some. Clonal size and the V and J genes are those of that table, whereas D and trimming came from the DNA. This listing includes 100,000 to 150,000 clones. Sequences were obtained from PBMCs. The TCR was taken from a man aged 18 to 29 in good health and CMV-seronegative.

The DNA for the CDR3 is TGTGCCAGCTCGACAGTTTCCTCCACTGAAGCTTTCTTT. This encodes CASSTVSSTEAFF. The rearrangement uses TRBV9 and TRBJ1-1; perhaps TRBD1 as D (5 bases). CDR3 length: 13 residues. The ends were cut back, 7 bases at V and 4 bases at J, with 14 bases in the middle. CDR1 is SGDLS and CDR2 is YYNGEE in the germline V gene.